This T cell receptor beta chain was sequenced during a study of tumor and adjacent non-tumor tissue in lung cancer. About the research overall: The cohort had about a dozen adenocarcinoma, a couple of squamous cell and 1 small cell patients.

The study's findings and limits: Tumor TCR diversity, when higher, was linked to shorter survival.

Three rounds of nested PCR, following a modified ARM-PCR protocol, produced the TCRbeta library. TCRdb reanalysed the multiplex PCR reads using MiXCR and keeps one entry per CDR3 protein. The sample gives some 200,000 distinct CDR3 sequences, about 71% of which show up once; under 30% is in the top ten. No cell sorting was done before RNA was extracted from the tissue. Chemotherapy-naive patients with new lung cancer underwent thoracic surgery in China, August–late 2014. Points on this clonotype: What it binds is not known. Germline and junction disagree at one end, which may indicate a read error.

The clonotype was recovered from a man in his sixties with non-small cell lung cancer. The specimen sequenced was lung tumor tissue.

The CDR3 here is CVSSLGAGGGNEQFF. The CDR3 DNA reads as TGTGTCAGCAGCTTAGGGGCGGGTGGCGGTAATGAGCAGTTCTTC. The chain has TRBV11-2 and TRBJ2-1; D assignment may be TRBD1 or TRBD2 (5 bases each). The CDR3 totals 15 residues. The germline gives CDR1 SGHAT, CDR2 FQNNGV.